The rows below give T cell receptor beta chains drawn from one sample of a study of read filtering for tumor transcriptome and immune sequencing. TCRdb reprocessed the reads with MiXCR, giving one entry per CDR3 protein. This sample has around 48,000 distinct CDR3 sequences, with 15% to 20% found just once. Input material: a population of CD138-negative cells sorted from bone marrow. These receptors came from a donor at least 40 years old with multiple myeloma. Each CDR3 is given with its conserved first and last residue. Fields, in order: V gene, J gene, clone size, D gene, CDR3 DNA, CDR3 protein. The D gene is left open where the match is weak. The size entry is marked missing in some rows and otherwise reads once, few, many or a size class.

v_gene: TRBV5-6
j_gene: TRBJ2-3
abundance: many
d_gene: -
CDR3nt: TGTGCCAGCAGTTACAGCCTCCCCCCCACAGATACGCAGTATTTT
CDR3aa: CASSYSLPPTDTQYF

v_gene: TRBV19
j_gene: TRBJ2-5
abundance: many
d_gene: -
CDR3nt: TGTGCCAGTTCGGACCATGGGCGGCAAGAGACCCAGTACTTC
CDR3aa: CASSDHGRQETQYF

v_gene: TRBV29-1
j_gene: TRBJ1-1
abundance: many
d_gene: -
CDR3nt: TGCAGCGTTGAGGGGGACACTGAAGCTTTCTTT
CDR3aa: CSVEGDTEAFF

v_gene: TRBV19
j_gene: TRBJ1-5
abundance: few
d_gene: TRBD1
CDR3nt: TGTGCCAGTAGCCCGACAGGGGAAAGTCAGCCCCAGCATTTT
CDR3aa: CASSPTGESQPQHF

v_gene: TRBV28
j_gene: TRBJ2-1
abundance: many
d_gene: -
CDR3nt: TGTGCCAGCAGCTTAGGGACCCCCAATGAGCAGTTCTTC
CDR3aa: CASSLGTPNEQFF

v_gene: TRBV5-1
j_gene: TRBJ1-6
abundance: many
d_gene: -
CDR3nt: TGCGCCAGCAGCGAGCCAACGCGGGGATCACCCCTCCACTTT
CDR3aa: CASSEPTRGSPLHF

v_gene: TRBV12-3/TRBV12-4
j_gene: TRBJ1-1
abundance: -
d_gene: -
CDR3nt: TGTGCCAGCACCAAACGAGGGCCTGAAGCTTTCTTT
CDR3aa: CASTKRGPEAFF

v_gene: TRBV7-3
j_gene: TRBJ2-2
abundance: -
d_gene: -
CDR3nt: TGTGCCAGCAGCTTAAAGAACAGTGGCGGGGAGCTGTTTTTT
CDR3aa: CASSLKNSGGELFF

v_gene: TRBV5-1
j_gene: TRBJ2-2
abundance: many
d_gene: -
CDR3nt: TGCGCCAGCGTTTTAGGGACAAGGAACACCGGGGAGCTGTTTTTT
CDR3aa: CASVLGTRNTGELFF

v_gene: TRBV7-2
j_gene: TRBJ1-4
abundance: few
d_gene: TRBD1
CDR3nt: TGTGCCAGCAGCGTGGACAGGGGAACCAAAACAACTAATGAAAAACTGTTTTTT
CDR3aa: CASSVDRGTKTTNEKLFF

v_gene: TRBV7-2
j_gene: TRBJ2-5
abundance: many
d_gene: -
CDR3nt: TGTGCCAGCAGTCGGAATCTCCAAGAGACCCAGTACTTC
CDR3aa: CASSRNLQETQYF

v_gene: TRBV7-8
j_gene: TRBJ1-1
abundance: many
d_gene: -
CDR3nt: TGTGCCAGCAGCATGAGGGTCCTTGACACTGAAGCTTTCTTT
CDR3aa: CASSMRVLDTEAFF